Each of the 5 T cell receptor beta chains below was sequenced from the same sample in a study of blood T cell repertoires in COVID-19. Clones were sequenced by immunoSEQ multiplex PCR, and TCRdb holds only the in-frame ones, with some missing. The sample lists 200,000 to 250,000 clones; about four fifths were seen once. Material: peripheral blood. The receptors here all came from a woman aged 18-29 years with acute or convalescent COVID-19.

The V and J genes are TRBV6-2 or TRBV6-3 and TRBJ1-5, with 7 bases lining up with TRBD1. The germline CDR1 and CDR2 sequences are MNHEY and SVGEGT. The junction had 1 base not matched to a gene; V was cut back by 1 base and J by 1 base. This CDR3 is built from 15 residues. CDR3 sequence (DNA): TGTGCCAGCAGTTACTTACAGGGGAGCAATCAGCCCCAGCATTTT. Translating gives CASSYLQGSNQPQHF.

The chain recombines TRBV30 with TRBJ2-1; 8 bases line up with TRBD2. Per germline, CDR1 GTSNPN and CDR2 SVGIG (reference sequence). The CDR3 extends over 16 amino acids. Trimming cost V 5 bases and J 7 bases; bases outside gene matches: 16. The CDR3 sequence is CAWVKGAGVVWNEQFF. The CDR3, as DNA: TGTGCCTGGGTTAAGGGAGCGGGAGTTGTTTGGAATGAGCAGTTCTTC.

V gene TRBV7-9 combines with J gene TRBJ2-3; 8 bases match TRBD2. From germline, CDR1 is SEHNR and CDR2 FQNEAQ (reference sequence). Trimming took 4 bases from V and 4 from J; bases not matched to a gene: 19. CDR3 size: 19 residues. The CDR3 DNA is TGTGCCAGCAGCTCCTGGGGTTCGGGAGGGGACACTGGCCCAGATACGCAGTATTTT. Translating gives CASSSWGSGGDTGPDTQYF.

Details on this clone: Within the sample, other DNA sequences also encode this same CDR3. The rearrangement joins TRBV5-1 to TRBJ2-7, with a tentative D call TRBD2 (6 bases). Germline V gives CDR1 SGHRS, CDR2 YFSETQ. The germline V and J ends were trimmed by 2 bases and 3 bases, with 6 bases remaining between them. This CDR3 is 12 amino acids long. DNA for the CDR3: TGCGCCAGCAGCTTCGGGGGCTACGAGCAGTACTTC. As protein: CASSFGGYEQYF.

The rearrangement joins TRBV7-9 to TRBJ2-7; tentative D call: TRBD1 (5 bases). The CDR3 contains 16 residues. V lost 1 base to trimming and J lost 6 bases, with 19 bases between them. Germline CDR1 is SEHNR and CDR2 is FQNEAQ (reference sequence). CDR3 DNA: TGTGCCAGCAGCTTAGGAGTAGGGGTTCTTGGATCCGAGCAGTACTTC. Encoded protein: CASSLGVGVLGSEQYF.